The rows below give T cell receptor beta chains drawn from one sample of a study of spatial heterogeneity in lung cancer. TCRdb fed the 5' RACE reads into MiXCR, producing one record per CDR3 protein. Of about 20,000 distinct CDR3 sequences listed, approximately 2.8% are singletons. This material consisted of lung tumor tissue, taken at surgery. These receptors came from a male donor with early-stage non-small cell lung cancer. Each CDR3 is given without its conserved first and last residue.

V gene: TRBV20-1
J gene: TRBJ1-2
CDR3 protein: SARDKQGYGYT

V gene: TRBV11-2
J gene: TRBJ2-1
CDR3 protein: ASSLQGSYNEQF

V gene: TRBV6-4
J gene: TRBJ2-1
CDR3 protein: ASSDSSGSYHNEQF

V gene: TRBV6-1
J gene: TRBJ1-2
CDR3 protein: ASSEWAGQSAYGYT

V gene: TRBV7-9
J gene: TRBJ1-6
CDR3 protein: ASSLKGFNSPLH

V gene: TRBV29-1
J gene: TRBJ2-7
CDR3 protein: SVGGEIEQY

V gene: TRBV5-4
J gene: TRBJ1-2
CDR3 protein: ASSLVGTNYGYT

V gene: TRBV7-9
J gene: TRBJ2-7
CDR3 protein: ASSPGLALIPTYEQY

V gene: TRBV12-3/TRBV12-4
J gene: TRBJ2-7
CDR3 protein: ASSFWAGREQY

V gene: TRBV4-1
J gene: TRBJ2-3
CDR3 protein: ASSQGVLAGSTDTQY

V gene: TRBV5-1
J gene: TRBJ2-7
CDR3 protein: ASSPDPGSAYEQY

V gene: TRBV4-1
J gene: TRBJ1-2
CDR3 protein: ASSQVNRGSYGYT

V gene: TRBV3-1
J gene: TRBJ2-2
CDR3 protein: ASSQGTSGNTGELF

V gene: TRBV29-1
J gene: TRBJ1-1
CDR3 protein: SAGQGHTEAF

V gene: TRBV11-2
J gene: TRBJ1-2
CDR3 protein: ASSQGQGRSYGYT

V gene: TRBV5-1
J gene: TRBJ2-3
CDR3 protein: ASSLDGGRTDTQY